A selection of T cell receptor beta chains follows, all from one sample in a study of T cells in Graves' hyperthyroidism and ophthalmopathy. A single record per CDR3 protein comes from TCRdb applying MiXCR to the multiplex PCR reads. The repertoire holds about 300,000 distinct CDR3 sequences, with roughly 19% as singletons. The sequenced material came from blood. These receptors were collected from a man aged 50-59 years with Graves' ophthalmopathy. Both conserved end residues are part of each CDR3. A D gene is named only where the DNA matches it firmly. Clone sizes are given selectively: once, few, many, or a class where the clone is expanded.

d_gene: NA; len: 15; j_gene: TRBJ2-1; abundance: many; v_gene: TRBV2; CDR3nt: TGTGCCAGCAGTGATCCGGTTTGGGGATACAATGAGCAGTTCTTC; CDR3aa: CASSDPVWGYNEQFF
d_gene: TRBD1; len: 16; j_gene: TRBJ2-1; abundance: many; v_gene: TRBV3-1; CDR3nt: TGTGCCAGCAGCCCTAGGGACAGGGAACTAGGCAATGAGCAGTTCTTC; CDR3aa: CASSPRDRELGNEQFF
d_gene: TRBD1; len: 15; j_gene: TRBJ2-3; abundance: few; v_gene: TRBV6-1; CDR3nt: TGTGCCAGCAGAGGGCCAGGGGGACGGACAGATACGCAGTATTTT; CDR3aa: CASRGPGGRTDTQYF
d_gene: TRBD1; len: 15; j_gene: TRBJ2-3; abundance: many; v_gene: TRBV7-9; CDR3nt: TGTGCCAGCAGCTTAGCGAGACAGGGTACAGATACGCAGTATTTT; CDR3aa: CASSLARQGTDTQYF
d_gene: NA; len: 16; j_gene: TRBJ2-6; abundance: NA; v_gene: TRBV15; CDR3nt: TGTGCCACCAGCAGAGCCTGGATGGATGGGGCCAACGTCCTGACTTTC; CDR3aa: CATSRAWMDGANVLTF
d_gene: TRBD2; len: 16; j_gene: TRBJ2-7; abundance: many; v_gene: TRBV6-1; CDR3nt: TGTGCCAGCAGCCTCGACCTTAGCGGGAGCTCCTACGAGCAGTACTTC; CDR3aa: CASSLDLSGSSYEQYF
d_gene: NA; len: 14; j_gene: TRBJ1-2; abundance: few; v_gene: TRBV5-6; CDR3nt: TGTGCCAGCAGCCCGGGGGGCGTCGAACGTGGCTACACCTTC; CDR3aa: CASSPGGVERGYTF
d_gene: NA; len: 9; j_gene: TRBJ1-1; abundance: many; v_gene: TRBV20-1; CDR3nt: TGCAGTGCTGACGCTGAAGCTTTCTTT; CDR3aa: CSADAEAFF
d_gene: NA; len: 14; j_gene: TRBJ1-5; abundance: many; v_gene: TRBV28; CDR3nt: TGTGCCAGCATCTATCAGGGGCGCAATCAGCCCCAGCATTTT; CDR3aa: CASIYQGRNQPQHF
d_gene: NA; len: 15; j_gene: TRBJ2-3; abundance: many; v_gene: TRBV11-2; CDR3nt: TGTGCCAGCAGCGCGAGGACAGCTAGCACAGATACGCGGTATTTT; CDR3aa: CASSARTASTDTRYF
d_gene: NA; len: 16; j_gene: TRBJ2-2; abundance: few; v_gene: TRBV9; CDR3nt: TGTGCCAGCAGCCCCCATGGGGGCTTGAACACCGGGGAGCTGTTTTTT; CDR3aa: CASSPHGGLNTGELFF
d_gene: NA; len: 11; j_gene: TRBJ2-7; abundance: many; v_gene: TRBV5-1; CDR3nt: TGCGCCAGCAGCTTGGACAACGAGCAGTACTTC; CDR3aa: CASSLDNEQYF
d_gene: NA; len: 13; j_gene: TRBJ2-7; abundance: many; v_gene: TRBV7-9; CDR3nt: TGTGCCAGCAGCTTAGGGGGCTTATACGAGCAGTACTTC; CDR3aa: CASSLGGLYEQYF
d_gene: NA; len: 14; j_gene: TRBJ1-4; abundance: NA; v_gene: TRBV5-1; CDR3nt: TGCGCCAGCAGCACCAGGACACCCCCAGAAAAACTGTTTTTT; CDR3aa: CASSTRTPPEKLFF
d_gene: NA; len: 15; j_gene: TRBJ2-7; abundance: many; v_gene: TRBV2; CDR3nt: TGTGCCAGCTCTGGTGGGGGGACGCAATCCTACGAGCAGTACTTC; CDR3aa: CASSGGGTQSYEQYF
d_gene: TRBD2; len: 17; j_gene: TRBJ2-4; abundance: few; v_gene: TRBV28; CDR3nt: TGTGCCAGCAGTAGGGCGGGGGGCGGGAGTACCAAAAACATTCAGTACTTC; CDR3aa: CASSRAGGGSTKNIQYF
d_gene: NA; len: 15; j_gene: TRBJ1-6; abundance: few; v_gene: TRBV7-9; CDR3nt: TGTGCCAGCAGCTTATCCATTTCCTATAATTCACCCCTCCACTTT; CDR3aa: CASSLSISYNSPLHF
d_gene: TRBD1; len: 15; j_gene: TRBJ2-3; abundance: many; v_gene: TRBV7-9; CDR3nt: TGTGCCAGCAGCGGCCGGACAGGGTCACACGATACGCAGTATTTT; CDR3aa: CASSGRTGSHDTQYF
d_gene: NA; len: 13; j_gene: TRBJ1-1; abundance: many; v_gene: TRBV11-2; CDR3nt: TGTGCCAGCAGCTTAAACAGATACACTGAAGCTTTCTTT; CDR3aa: CASSLNRYTEAFF
d_gene: TRBD1; len: 15; j_gene: TRBJ1-2; abundance: many; v_gene: TRBV2; CDR3nt: TGTGCCAGCAGTGACAGGGGGGCCGCGCCCTATGGCTACACCTTC; CDR3aa: CASSDRGAAPYGYTF
d_gene: NA; len: 12; j_gene: TRBJ1-2; abundance: few; v_gene: TRBV10-3; CDR3nt: TGTGCCATCAGCCCAGATAACTATGGCTACACCTTC; CDR3aa: CAISPDNYGYTF
d_gene: TRBD2; len: 15; j_gene: TRBJ2-7; abundance: few; v_gene: TRBV11-2; CDR3nt: TGTGCCAGCAGCTTAGGCACTAGCGGGAGCCACGAGCAGTACTTC; CDR3aa: CASSLGTSGSHEQYF
d_gene: TRBD1; len: 20; j_gene: TRBJ2-6; abundance: NA; v_gene: TRBV19; CDR3nt: TGTGCCAGTAGTCTTCGCCTCGAGGGGACAGGGGGCTCTGGGGCCAACGTCCTGACTTTC; CDR3aa: CASSLRLEGTGGSGANVLTF
d_gene: NA; len: 12; j_gene: TRBJ2-7; abundance: NA; v_gene: TRBV20-1; CDR3nt: TGCAGTGCTAGTTTGGACACCTACGAGCAGTACTTC; CDR3aa: CSASLDTYEQYF
d_gene: TRBD2; len: 14; j_gene: TRBJ2-2; abundance: NA; v_gene: TRBV7-3; CDR3nt: TGTGCCAGCAGCCCACTAGCGTCGACCGGGGAGCTGTTTTTT; CDR3aa: CASSPLASTGELFF
d_gene: TRBD2; len: 18; j_gene: TRBJ2-7; abundance: few; v_gene: TRBV20-1; CDR3nt: TGCAGTGCTAGAGGGTTGACTAGCGGGAGCCTGGGCCCCTACGAGCAGTACTTC; CDR3aa: CSARGLTSGSLGPYEQYF
d_gene: NA; len: 16; j_gene: TRBJ2-5; abundance: NA; v_gene: TRBV6-5; CDR3nt: TGTGCCAGCAGTTACTCGCCGTTAACGGGAGAAGAGACCCAGTACTTC; CDR3aa: CASSYSPLTGEETQYF
d_gene: NA; len: 15; j_gene: TRBJ1-2; abundance: NA; v_gene: TRBV5-1; CDR3nt: TGTGCCAGCAGCGCAGACGGAAGGTTGATCTATGGCTACACCTTC; CDR3aa: CASSADGRLIYGYTF
d_gene: NA; len: 12; j_gene: TRBJ1-3; abundance: many; v_gene: TRBV28; CDR3nt: TGTGCCAGCACCGTCTCTGGAAACACCATATATTTT; CDR3aa: CASTVSGNTIYF
d_gene: NA; len: 11; j_gene: TRBJ2-2; abundance: few; v_gene: TRBV5-1; CDR3nt: TGCGCCAGCAGTCTTGGCCCAGATCTGTTTTTT; CDR3aa: CASSLGPDLFF
d_gene: NA; len: 12; j_gene: TRBJ1-5; abundance: few; v_gene: TRBV24-1; CDR3nt: TGTGCCACCCGGGACAGCAATCAGCCCCAGCATTTT; CDR3aa: CATRDSNQPQHF
d_gene: NA; len: 15; j_gene: TRBJ2-5; abundance: NA; v_gene: TRBV24-1; CDR3nt: TGTGCCACCAGTGATCCAGACAGGTTTCAAGAGACCCAGCACTTC; CDR3aa: CATSDPDRFQETQHF
d_gene: TRBD1; len: 12; j_gene: TRBJ2-5; abundance: NA; v_gene: TRBV12-3/TRBV12-4; CDR3nt: TGTGCCAGCAGTCCAGGGACAGGAGCGTCGGACTTC; CDR3aa: CASSPGTGASDF
d_gene: NA; len: 15; j_gene: TRBJ2-5; abundance: many; v_gene: TRBV7-3; CDR3nt: TGTGCCAGCAGCCCTCACGGGACACCCGAGGAGACCCAGTACTTC; CDR3aa: CASSPHGTPEETQYF
d_gene: NA; len: 13; j_gene: TRBJ1-4; abundance: few; v_gene: TRBV27; CDR3nt: TGTGCCAGCAGCATTAAAAGGGGGGAAAAACTGTTTTTT; CDR3aa: CASSIKRGEKLFF
d_gene: TRBD2; len: 15; j_gene: TRBJ2-7; abundance: NA; v_gene: TRBV9; CDR3nt: TGTGCCAGCAGCACCTCCGGGACTAGCTCCTACGAGCAGTACTTC; CDR3aa: CASSTSGTSSYEQYF
d_gene: TRBD1; len: 18; j_gene: TRBJ1-4; abundance: many; v_gene: TRBV7-2; CDR3nt: TGTGCCAGCAGATTAACTCCGGGACAGGGGGCGACTAATGAAAAACTGTTTTTT; CDR3aa: CASRLTPGQGATNEKLFF
d_gene: NA; len: 13; j_gene: TRBJ2-3; abundance: few; v_gene: TRBV7-9; CDR3nt: TGTGCCAGCAGCCTTCAAACCACAGATACGCAGTATTTT; CDR3aa: CASSLQTTDTQYF
d_gene: TRBD1; len: 14; j_gene: TRBJ2-5; abundance: many; v_gene: TRBV29-1; CDR3nt: TGCAGCGTTGGAGAACAGGGGCTAAAAGAGACCCAGTACTTC; CDR3aa: CSVGEQGLKETQYF
d_gene: TRBD1; len: 14; j_gene: TRBJ1-5; abundance: NA; v_gene: TRBV6-6; CDR3nt: TGTGCCAGCAGTTACGGAGGCAGGGGGAAGCCCCAGCATTTT; CDR3aa: CASSYGGRGKPQHF
d_gene: NA; len: 16; j_gene: TRBJ1-4; abundance: once; v_gene: TRBV11-2; CDR3nt: TGTCCCAGCAGCTCAACGTCCCAAGGGGCTAATGAAAAACTGTTTTTT; CDR3aa: CPSSSTSQGANEKLFF
d_gene: TRBD2; len: 15; j_gene: TRBJ2-2; abundance: NA; v_gene: TRBV11-3; CDR3nt: TGTGCCAGCAGCCTAGTGGGGGAGCGGGACGGGGAGCTGTTTTTT; CDR3aa: CASSLVGERDGELFF
d_gene: TRBD2; len: 16; j_gene: TRBJ2-2; abundance: NA; v_gene: TRBV14; CDR3nt: TGTGCCAGCAGCCAAGGACTAGCGGCCAACACCGGGGAGCTGTTTTTT; CDR3aa: CASSQGLAANTGELFF
d_gene: NA; len: 15; j_gene: TRBJ2-3; abundance: NA; v_gene: TRBV6-2/TRBV6-3; CDR3nt: TGTGCCAGCACCCTGAGGGGGGCGAGCACAGATACGCAGTATTTT; CDR3aa: CASTLRGASTDTQYF
d_gene: TRBD1; len: 14; j_gene: TRBJ2-5; abundance: NA; v_gene: TRBV29-1; CDR3nt: TGCAGCGTGGACAATTTAGGGGGCCGGGAGACCCAGTACTTC; CDR3aa: CSVDNLGGRETQYF
d_gene: NA; len: 16; j_gene: TRBJ1-1; abundance: NA; v_gene: TRBV5-4; CDR3nt: TGTGCCAGCAGCTTGGGCGTTTGGATGCAGAACACTGAAGCTTTCTTT; CDR3aa: CASSLGVWMQNTEAFF
d_gene: TRBD1; len: 16; j_gene: TRBJ1-1; abundance: few; v_gene: TRBV25-1; CDR3nt: TGTGCCAGCAGTGAACTCGACAGGGGGCTGAACACTGAAGCTTTCTTT; CDR3aa: CASSELDRGLNTEAFF
d_gene: NA; len: 14; j_gene: TRBJ1-5; abundance: few; v_gene: TRBV16; CDR3nt: TGTGCCAGCAGCCAATCTGGCGGGCATCAGCCCCAGCATTTT; CDR3aa: CASSQSGGHQPQHF
d_gene: NA; len: 15; j_gene: TRBJ1-2; abundance: few; v_gene: TRBV28; CDR3nt: TGTGCCAGCAGTTTATATCGGTCAGGGTTCTATGGCTACACCTTC; CDR3aa: CASSLYRSGFYGYTF
d_gene: NA; len: 11; j_gene: TRBJ1-2; abundance: many; v_gene: TRBV28; CDR3nt: TGTGCCAGCAGTAAGGGGGTTGGCTACACCTTC; CDR3aa: CASSKGVGYTF
d_gene: TRBD2; len: 14; j_gene: TRBJ2-7; abundance: many; v_gene: TRBV6-1; CDR3nt: TGTGCCAGCACCTCAGGCGGGAGCTCCTACGAGCAGTACTTC; CDR3aa: CASTSGGSSYEQYF
d_gene: NA; len: 14; j_gene: TRBJ2-3; abundance: few; v_gene: TRBV24-1; CDR3nt: TGTGCCACCAGTGATTTGGGAAAGGGGGATACGCAGTATTTT; CDR3aa: CATSDLGKGDTQYF
d_gene: NA; len: 14; j_gene: TRBJ2-7; abundance: NA; v_gene: TRBV5-1; CDR3nt: TGCGCCAGCAGCTCCCCGACAAGACCCTACGAGCAGTACTTC; CDR3aa: CASSSPTRPYEQYF
d_gene: TRBD2; len: 16; j_gene: TRBJ2-1; abundance: many; v_gene: TRBV28; CDR3nt: TGTGCCAGCAGAACCACCGGGACTAGCGGGAGGTATGAGCAGTTCTTC; CDR3aa: CASRTTGTSGRYEQFF
d_gene: NA; len: 15; j_gene: TRBJ2-1; abundance: NA; v_gene: TRBV11-2; CDR3nt: TGTGCCAGCAGCAGGAGGGGGGCGTCCTCGAATGAGCAGTTCTTC; CDR3aa: CASSRRGASSNEQFF
d_gene: TRBD2; len: 15; j_gene: TRBJ2-1; abundance: few; v_gene: TRBV2; CDR3nt: TGTGCCAGCGGAATAGCGGGAGGGCAAATGTCGGGGCAGTTCTTC; CDR3aa: CASGIAGGQMSGQFF
d_gene: TRBD1; len: 15; j_gene: TRBJ2-7; abundance: many; v_gene: TRBV7-9; CDR3nt: TGTGCCAGCAGCCCGTGGGACAGGAACACCTACGAGCAGTACTTC; CDR3aa: CASSPWDRNTYEQYF
d_gene: NA; len: 14; j_gene: TRBJ2-7; abundance: NA; v_gene: TRBV13; CDR3nt: TGTGCCAGCAGCATAAACCGGGACCCCTACGAGCAGTACTTC; CDR3aa: CASSINRDPYEQYF
d_gene: NA; len: 13; j_gene: TRBJ2-3; abundance: few; v_gene: TRBV15; CDR3nt: TGTGCCACCACGGAAGGGGGCACAGATACGCAGTATTTT; CDR3aa: CATTEGGTDTQYF